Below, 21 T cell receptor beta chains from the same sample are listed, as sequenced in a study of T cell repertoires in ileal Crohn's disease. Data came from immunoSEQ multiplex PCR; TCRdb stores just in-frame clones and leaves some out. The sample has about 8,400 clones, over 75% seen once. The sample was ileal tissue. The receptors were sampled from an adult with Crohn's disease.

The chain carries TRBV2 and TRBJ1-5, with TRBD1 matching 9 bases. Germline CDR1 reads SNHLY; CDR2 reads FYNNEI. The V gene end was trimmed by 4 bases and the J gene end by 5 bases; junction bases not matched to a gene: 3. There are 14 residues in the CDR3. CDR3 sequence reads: CASSATGGDQPQHF. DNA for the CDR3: TGTGCCAGCAGTGCTACAGGGGGCGATCAGCCCCAGCATTTT. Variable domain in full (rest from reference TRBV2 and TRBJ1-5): EPEVTQTPSHQVTQMGQEVILRCVPISNHLYFYWYRQILGQKVEFLVSFYNNEISEKSEIFDDQFSVERPDGSNFTLKIRSTKLEDSAMYFCASSATGGDQPQHFGDGTRLSIL.

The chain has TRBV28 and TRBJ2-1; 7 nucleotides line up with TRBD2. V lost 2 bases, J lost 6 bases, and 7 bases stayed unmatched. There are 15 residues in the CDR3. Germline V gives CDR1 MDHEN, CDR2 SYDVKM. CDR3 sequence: CASSLRGRSPNEQFF. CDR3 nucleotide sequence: TGTGCCAGCAGTTTACGCGGGAGATCTCCCAATGAGCAGTTCTTC.

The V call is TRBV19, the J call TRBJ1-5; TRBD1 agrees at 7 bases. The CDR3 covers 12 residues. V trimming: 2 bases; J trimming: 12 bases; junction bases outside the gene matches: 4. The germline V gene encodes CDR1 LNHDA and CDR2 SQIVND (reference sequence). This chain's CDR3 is CASSILSGGQHF. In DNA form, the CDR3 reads TGTGCCAGTAGTATACTTTCAGGGGGCCAGCATTTT.

The CDR3 spells CASPSPCSTREQYF. The CDR3 DNA sequence: TGTGCCAGCCCATCTCCCTGTTCCACTCGCGAGCAGTACTTC. The chain joins TRBV21-1 to TRBJ2-7; the table's D call TRBD2 went unverified against the DNA. TRBV21-1 is deemed a pseudogene. CDR3 length: 14 amino acids.

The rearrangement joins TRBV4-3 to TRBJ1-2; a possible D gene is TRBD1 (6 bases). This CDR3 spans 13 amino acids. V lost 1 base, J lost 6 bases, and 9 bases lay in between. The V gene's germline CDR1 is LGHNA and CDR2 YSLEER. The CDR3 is CASSQGQAHGYTF. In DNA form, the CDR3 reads TGCGCCAGCAGCCAAGGACAGGCTCATGGCTACACCTTC.

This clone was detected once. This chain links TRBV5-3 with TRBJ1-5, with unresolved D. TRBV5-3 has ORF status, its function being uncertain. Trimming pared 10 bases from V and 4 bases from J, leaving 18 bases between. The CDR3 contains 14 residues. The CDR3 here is CAYVSGRKNQPQHF. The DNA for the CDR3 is TGTGCCTATGTGTCCGGGCGGAAAAATCAGCCCCAGCATTTT.

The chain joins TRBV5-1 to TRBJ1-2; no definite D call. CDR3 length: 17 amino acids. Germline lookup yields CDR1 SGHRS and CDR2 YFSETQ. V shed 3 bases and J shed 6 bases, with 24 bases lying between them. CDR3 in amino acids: CASSYDLIPSLTHGYTF. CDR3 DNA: TGCGCCAGCAGCTACGACCTGATCCCAAGCTTAACCCATGGCTACACCTTC.

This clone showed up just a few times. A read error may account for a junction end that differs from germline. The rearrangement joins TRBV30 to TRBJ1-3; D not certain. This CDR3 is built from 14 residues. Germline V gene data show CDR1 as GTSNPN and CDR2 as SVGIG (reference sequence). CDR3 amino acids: CAWGVGLSGNTIYF. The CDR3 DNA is TGTGCCTGGGGTGTAGGTCTCTCTGGAAACACCATATATTTT. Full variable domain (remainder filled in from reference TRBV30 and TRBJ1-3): SQTIHQWPATLVQPVGSPLSLECTVEGTSNPNLYWYRQAAGRGLQLLFYSVGIGQISSEVPQNLSASRPQDRQFILSSKKLLLSDSGFYLCAWGVGLSGNTIYFGEGSWLTVV.

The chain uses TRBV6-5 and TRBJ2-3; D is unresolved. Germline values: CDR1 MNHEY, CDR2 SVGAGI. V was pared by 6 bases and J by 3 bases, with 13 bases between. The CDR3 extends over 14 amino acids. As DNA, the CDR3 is TGTGCCAGCAGACCTACGAGGTGGACAGATACGCAGTATTTT. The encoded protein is CASRPTRWTDTQYF.

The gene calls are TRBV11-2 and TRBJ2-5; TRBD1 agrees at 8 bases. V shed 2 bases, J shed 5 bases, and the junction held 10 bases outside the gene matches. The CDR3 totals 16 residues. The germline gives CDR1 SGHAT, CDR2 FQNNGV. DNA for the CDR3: TGTGCCAGCAGCTTAACAGGGGGTCTTTGGTCGGAGACCCAGTACTTC. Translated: CASSLTGGLWSETQYF.

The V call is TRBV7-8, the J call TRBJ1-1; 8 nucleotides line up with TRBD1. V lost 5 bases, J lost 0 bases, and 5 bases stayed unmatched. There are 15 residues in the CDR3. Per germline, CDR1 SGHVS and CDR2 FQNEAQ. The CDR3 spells CASSGPGGMNTEAFF. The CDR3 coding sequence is TGTGCCAGCAGCGGACCAGGGGGCATGAACACTGAAGCTTTCTTT. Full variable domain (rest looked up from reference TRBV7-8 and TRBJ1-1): GAGVSQSPRYKVAKRGQDVALRCDPISGHVSLFWYQQALGQGPEFLTYFQNEAQLDKSGLPSDRFFAERPEGSVSTLKIQRTQQEDSAVYLCASSGPGGMNTEAFFGQGTRLTVV.

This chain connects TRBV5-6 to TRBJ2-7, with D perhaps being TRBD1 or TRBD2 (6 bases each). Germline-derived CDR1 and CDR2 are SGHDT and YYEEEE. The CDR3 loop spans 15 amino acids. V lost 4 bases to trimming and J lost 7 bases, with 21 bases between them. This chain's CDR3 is CASSPPRGGITEQYF. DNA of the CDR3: TGTGCCAGCAGCCCCCCCAGGGGAGGTATCACGGAGCAGTACTTC.

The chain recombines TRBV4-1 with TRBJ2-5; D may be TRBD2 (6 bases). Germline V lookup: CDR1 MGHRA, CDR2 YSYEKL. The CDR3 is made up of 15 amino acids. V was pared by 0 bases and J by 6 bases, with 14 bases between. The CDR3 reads CASSQDISAGKTQYF. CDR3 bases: TGCGCCAGCAGCCAAGACATATCGGCGGGAAAGACCCAGTACTTC.

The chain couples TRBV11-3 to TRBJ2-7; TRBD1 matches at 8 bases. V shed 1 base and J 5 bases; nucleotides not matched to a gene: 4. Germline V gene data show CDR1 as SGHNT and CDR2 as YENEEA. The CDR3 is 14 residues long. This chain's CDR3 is CASSLGTGPHEQYF. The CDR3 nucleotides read TGTGCCAGCAGCTTAGGGACAGGGCCCCACGAGCAGTACTTC.

CDR3 nucleotides: TGTGCCAGCAGTCCCGAAACAGCCACTGAAGCTTTCTTT. Translation: CASSPETATEAFF. The gene calls are TRBV6-5 and TRBJ1-1; D remains unclear. From germline, CDR1 is MNHEY and CDR2 SVGAGI. The CDR3 has 13 amino acids. Deletions cut 5 bases from V and 4 bases from J, with 11 bases between.

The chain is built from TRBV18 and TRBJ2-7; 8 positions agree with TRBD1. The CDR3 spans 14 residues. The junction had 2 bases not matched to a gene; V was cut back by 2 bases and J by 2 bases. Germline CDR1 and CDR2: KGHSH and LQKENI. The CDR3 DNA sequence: TGTGCCAGCTCACCAGTACAGGGGGCCTACGAGCAGTACTTC. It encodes CASSPVQGAYEQYF.

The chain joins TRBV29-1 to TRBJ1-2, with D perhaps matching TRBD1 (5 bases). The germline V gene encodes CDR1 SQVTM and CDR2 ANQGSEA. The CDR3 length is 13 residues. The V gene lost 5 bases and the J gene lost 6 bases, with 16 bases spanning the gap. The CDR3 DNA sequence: TGCAGCGTTCGGACTCGGAGGGGACATGGCTACACCTTC. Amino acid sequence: CSVRTRRGHGYTF.

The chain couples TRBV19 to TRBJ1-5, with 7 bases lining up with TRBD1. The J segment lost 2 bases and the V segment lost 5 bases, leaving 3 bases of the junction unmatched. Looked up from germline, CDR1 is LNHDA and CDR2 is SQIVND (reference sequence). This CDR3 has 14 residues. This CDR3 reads CASSGQGGNQPQHF. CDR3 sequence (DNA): TGTGCCAGTAGTGGTCAGGGGGGCAATCAGCCCCAGCATTTT.

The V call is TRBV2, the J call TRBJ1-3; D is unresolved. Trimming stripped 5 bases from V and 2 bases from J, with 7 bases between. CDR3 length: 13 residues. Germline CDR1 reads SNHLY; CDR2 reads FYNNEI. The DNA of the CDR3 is TGTGCCAGCAGTACCGAAACTGGAAACACCATATATTTT. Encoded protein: CASSTETGNTIYF.

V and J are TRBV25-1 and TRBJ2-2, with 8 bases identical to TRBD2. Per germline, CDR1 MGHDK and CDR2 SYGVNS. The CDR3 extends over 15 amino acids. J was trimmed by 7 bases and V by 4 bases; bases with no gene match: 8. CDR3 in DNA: TGTGCCAGCAGTGCGGGACTAGGGGCCGGCGGGGAGCTGTTTTTT. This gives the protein CASSAGLGAGGELFF.

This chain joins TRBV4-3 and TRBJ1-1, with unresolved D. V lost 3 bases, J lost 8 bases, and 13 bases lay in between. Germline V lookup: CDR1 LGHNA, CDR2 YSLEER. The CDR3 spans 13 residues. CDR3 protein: CASSQERAWEAFF. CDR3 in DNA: TGCGCCAGCAGCCAGGAGAGAGCTTGGGAAGCTTTCTTT.